The source of this T cell receptor beta chain is a study of T cells in Graves' hyperthyroidism and ophthalmopathy. The CDR3 has 15 amino acids. V trimming: 6 bases; J trimming: 5 bases; junction bases outside the gene matches: 6. Germline lookup yields CDR1 MDHEN and CDR2 SYDVKM. What was amplified from RNA transcripts were TCR beta CDR3 regions. The primer set for the first-round RT-PCR of the TCR CDR3 was HTBI. TCRdb re-analysed the multiplex PCR reads in MiXCR, keeping a single row per CDR3 protein. Of about 590,000 distinct CDR3 sequences listed, approximately 15% are singletons. The PBMCs were taken from approximately 9 ml of fresh peripheral blood. This clonotype was recorded at least ten times.

The source is a woman aged 18-29 years with Graves' ophthalmopathy. The chain is built from TRBV28 and TRBJ2-2; 10 bases match TRBD1. Sample: blood. This chain's CDR3 is CASSALGQGTGELFF. The CDR3 DNA follows: TGTGCCAGCAGCGCCTTGGGACAGGGGACCGGGGAGCTGTTTTTT.